This T cell receptor (beta chain) was identified during a study of beta chain features in type 1 diabetes. The sample holds a few counts of this clone. No antigen is known for it. The V end was cut by 0 bases, the J end by 4 bases, with 16 bases between. There are 16 residues in the CDR3. Germline values: CDR1 MNHEY, CDR2 SMNVEV (reference sequence). Points from the study as a whole: Type 1 diabetes patients showed a moderate but significant shortening of TCRB CDR3s in all four CD4+ subsets.

As every portion of the isolated RNA was reverse transcribed, the sequencing read expressed TCRB transcripts. Repertoires were generated with immunoSEQ multiplex PCR, while TCRdb's copy carries only in-frame clones and drops some. This sample carries some 270,000 clones, about a tenth of them seen once, and the ten largest clones take about 0.018%. The sequence derives from a man aged 25-45 years with type 1 diabetes. Sequencing was done on a sample of naive CD4+ T cells from blood. The rearrangement links TRBV27 to TRBJ2-7, with D perhaps TRBD1 (6 bases). The CDR3 nucleotides read TGTGCCAGCAGTTTATCCGGGACACCCCAAGTTTACGAGCAGTACTTC. This gives the protein CASSLSGTPQVYEQYF.